This TCR beta chain was profiled in a study of shared clonotypes between healthy human individuals. Notes on the study in general: Represented diversity, genetic and exposure-history alike, was limited by few donors. Clonotypes that were shared across a handful of donors made up roughly 5.2% of naive CD4 clonotypes. Against clonotypes common to all four donors, non-shared ones had lower generation probabilities.

The CDR3 runs to 12 residues. CDR1 and CDR2 from the germline V gene are ENHRY and SYGVKD. Trimming pared 7 bases from V and 3 bases from J, leaving 9 bases between. The genomic DNA of each subset was split evenly across several immunoSEQ plates. Produced via immunoSEQ multiplex PCR; TCRdb's table is partial and in-frame only. The sample has around 2.5 million clones, roughly 93% seen once. About this clone itself: Its antigen is not known.

The specimen was naive CD4+ T cells from PBMCs. Subset reported: CD45RA+ positively selected. V usage is TRBV10-3 and J usage is TRBJ2-5; no definite D call. The receptor was derived from a young man in good health. Some clones in this sample may be carry-over from other donors' samples. The CDR3 coding sequence is TGTGCCATCAAAGGGCAGGAAGAGACCCAGTACTTC. Translation gives CAIKGQEETQYF.